Sequencing of this TCR beta chain was carried out in a study of beta chain features in type 1 diabetes. The study, taken as a whole, reports: Across all four CD4+ subsets, people with type 1 diabetes showed modestly shorter TCRB CDR3s.

Of the isolated RNA, all was reverse transcribed, and so the sequenced material was expressed TCRB transcripts. Clones were sequenced by immunoSEQ multiplex PCR, and TCRdb holds only the in-frame ones, with some missing. The sample lists under 300,000 clones, roughly 10% occurring once. In the case of this clone: The antigen remains unidentified.

Per germline, CDR1 MNHEY and CDR2 SMNVEV (reference sequence). Trimming at V came to 3 bases and at J to 8 bases, leaving 8 bases not matched to a gene. This CDR3 has 15 amino acids. The sample was naive CD4+ T cells from blood. The chain is built from TRBV27 and TRBJ1-4; 8 positions match TRBD1. This TCR was recovered from a man aged 25 to 40 with type 1 diabetes. The CDR3 here is CASSFRQGRVEKLFF. CDR3 in DNA: TGTGCCAGCAGTTTCCGACAGGGGCGAGTCGAAAAACTGTTTTTT.